Each of the 32 T cell receptor beta chains below was sequenced from the same sample in a study of cytomegalovirus exposure and HLA in healthy donors. The study ran its PCR with 60 Vbeta and 13 Jbeta primers. Here immunoSEQ multiplex PCR was the method, and the copy in TCRdb shows in-frame clones only, minus some. The sample lists approximately 110,000 clones; approximately 15% were seen once. Sequenced input: PBMCs. These TCRs come from a young woman in good health and CMV-seronegative.

This clone was seen a handful of times. The rearrangement uses TRBV7-2 and TRBJ1-5; unclear D gene. The V end lost 0 bases, the J end lost 0 bases, and 6 bases lay between the germline ends. The CDR3 has 15 amino acids. Germline V lookup: CDR1 SGHTA, CDR2 FQGNSA. The CDR3, as DNA: TGTGCCAGCAGCTTAGCGGGCGTTAGCAATCAGCCCCAGCATTTT. As protein: CASSLAGVSNQPQHF.

This clone was seen a handful of times. The rearrangement links TRBV4-2 to TRBJ1-6; D unresolved. The CDR3 has 15 amino acids. Trimming left V 5 bases short and J 2 bases short, with 10 bases between. Germline V lookup: CDR1 LGHNA, CDR2 YNFKEQ. CDR3 residues: CASSNEGAYNSPLHF. The CDR3 DNA reads as TGTGCCAGCAGCAACGAGGGAGCCTATAATTCACCCCTCCACTTT.

The V call is TRBV5-1, the J call TRBJ2-2; D remains ambiguous. Looked up from germline, CDR1 is SGHRS and CDR2 is YFSETQ. The length of the CDR3 is 16 residues. V lost 0 bases and J lost 4, with 13 bases in between. The CDR3 nucleotides read TGCGCCAGCAGCTTGGCAAGTTTGCGCCTCACCGGGGAGCTGTTTTTT. The encoded protein is CASSLASLRLTGELFF.

The V call is TRBV20-1, the J call TRBJ2-7; the match to TRBD1 covers 7 bases. This CDR3 has 11 residues. The germline gives CDR1 DFQATT, CDR2 SNEGSKA (reference sequence). Trimming removed 6 bases from V and 6 bases from J; junction bases left unmatched: 5. The CDR3 loop is CSADQGVEQYF. As DNA, the CDR3 is TGCAGTGCCGACCAGGGGGTCGAGCAGTACTTC.

This clone came up a few times. The chain couples TRBV28 to TRBJ2-7, with D tentatively TRBD2 (7 bases). The CDR3 is 14 residues long. Germline CDR1 MDHEN, CDR2 SYDVKM. Trimming stripped 6 bases from V and 2 bases from J, with 14 bases between. Here the CDR3 reads CASRQAGQAYEQYF. The DNA of the CDR3 is TGTGCCAGCAGGCAAGCGGGACAAGCCTACGAGCAGTACTTC.

This clone was counted between two and nine times. The chain joins TRBV6-1 to TRBJ1-2; perhaps TRBD1 as D (6 bases). V lost 4 bases to trimming and J lost 4 bases, with 22 bases between them. From germline, CDR1 is MNHNS and CDR2 SASEGT. There are 17 residues in the CDR3. The CDR3 spells CASSVGAGAYQVYGYTF. CDR3 nucleotides: TGTGCCAGCAGTGTAGGGGCAGGGGCATACCAAGTCTATGGCTACACCTTC.

This clone was seen ten or more times. V gene TRBV14 combines with J gene TRBJ2-1; 12 bases are a match to TRBD2. The CDR3 loop spans 18 amino acids. From germline, CDR1 is SGHDN and CDR2 FVKESK. Trimming cost V 1 base and J 7 bases; bases outside gene matches: 11. In nucleotides, the CDR3 is TGTGCCAGCAGCCAAGCTCCACCTAGCGGGAGGGGGGGAAATGAGCAGTTCTTC. This sequence encodes CASSQAPPSGRGGNEQFF.

The chain joins TRBV5-1 to TRBJ1-3; 8 bases map to TRBD1. The CDR3 covers 15 residues. J was trimmed by 2 bases and V by 4 bases; bases with no gene match: 5. Per germline, CDR1 SGHRS and CDR2 YFSETQ. The CDR3 DNA reads TGCGCCAGCAGCAGGGACAGGAGCCCTGGAAACACCATATATTTT. Encoded protein: CASSRDRSPGNTIYF. The variable domain in full, with the rest retrieved from reference TRBV5-1 and TRBJ1-3, is KAGVTQTPRYLIKTRGQQVTLSCSPISGHRSVSWYQQTPGQGLQFLFEYFSETQRNKGNFPGRFSGRQFSNSRSEMNVSTLELGDSALYLCASSRDRSPGNTIYFGEGSWLTVV.

The chain couples TRBV19 to TRBJ1-1, with 7 bases identical to TRBD1. V was pared by 5 bases and J by 4 bases, with 7 bases of the junction left unmatched. The CDR3 has 14 residues. From germline, CDR1 is LNHDA and CDR2 SQIVND (reference sequence). The CDR3 here is CASSDTGDPTEAFF. The CDR3 region has the DNA TGTGCCAGTAGTGACACAGGGGACCCCACTGAAGCTTTCTTT.

This clone was detected only a few times. The chain has TRBV20-1 and TRBJ2-5, with unresolved D. CDR3 length: 11 residues. V was pared by 3 bases and J by 0 bases, with 2 bases between. CDR1 is DFQATT and CDR2 is SNEGSKA in the germline V gene (reference sequence). Here the CDR3 reads CSASDQETQYF. Written as DNA, the CDR3 is TGCAGTGCTAGCGACCAAGAGACCCAGTACTTC.

This clone was seen more than once but under ten times. The chain is built from TRBV2 and TRBJ1-1; weak D call: TRBD1 (6 bases). This CDR3 spans 12 amino acids. Trimming removed 6 bases at V and 1 base at J, with 6 bases between. Germline assignment: CDR1 SNHLY and CDR2 FYNNEI. CDR3 in amino acids: CASRTGNTEAFF. CDR3 sequence (DNA): TGTGCCAGCAGGACAGGGAACACTGAAGCTTTCTTT.

There are a few counts of this clone. The chain is built from TRBV6-4 and TRBJ2-3, with a weak D call TRBD1 (6 bases). This CDR3 region has 13 residues. The germline CDR1 and CDR2 sequences are MRHNA and SNTAGT. Trimming removed 3 bases at V and 6 bases at J, with 10 bases between. This chain's CDR3 is CASSESRGDTQYF. CDR3 bases: TGTGCCAGCAGTGAATCCAGGGGTGATACGCAGTATTTT.

The V call is TRBV7-9, the J call TRBJ2-7, with TRBD1 identical over 9 bases. Germline trimming cut 5 bases from V and 2 bases from J; bases unmatched to any gene: 10. The germline gives CDR1 SEHNR, CDR2 FQNEAQ (reference sequence). CDR3 size: 16 residues. The CDR3 protein is CASSRITRDRAYEQYF. In DNA form, the CDR3 reads TGTGCCAGCAGCCGAATTACCCGGGACAGGGCCTACGAGCAGTACTTC. The entire variable domain, with the rest obtained from reference TRBV7-9 and TRBJ2-7, is as follows: DTGVSQNPRHKITKRGQNVTFRCDPISEHNRLYWYRQTLGQGPEFLTYFQNEAQLEKSRLLSDRFSAERPKGSFSTLEIQRTEQGDSAMYLCASSRITRDRAYEQYFGPGTRLTVT.

The V call is TRBV5-1, the J call TRBJ1-6; TRBD1 is a possible D gene (5 bases). Germline V gene data show CDR1 as SGHRS and CDR2 as YFSETQ. This CDR3 is built from 16 residues. Trimming took off 4 bases at V and 7 bases at J, with 18 bases between the two ends. CDR3 DNA: TGCGCCAGCAGCCCGGGCGGGGACGGACCGAATTCACCCCTCCACTTT. Amino acids: CASSPGGDGPNSPLHF.

This clone was detected only a few times. The chain recombines TRBV7-9 with TRBJ2-3, with a weak D call TRBD1 (6 bases). Trimming took 5 bases from V and 0 from J, leaving 9 bases between them. Germline values: CDR1 SEHNR, CDR2 FQNEAQ (reference sequence). The CDR3 has 14 amino acids. The CDR3 sequence: CASSPRGSTDTQYF. The CDR3 nucleotides are TGTGCCAGCAGCCCTAGGGGGAGCACAGATACGCAGTATTTT.

V and J are TRBV5-1 and TRBJ2-7; TRBD1 agrees at 7 bases. CDR1 and CDR2 from the germline V gene are SGHRS and YFSETQ. V was pared by 4 bases and J by 6 bases, with 13 bases of the junction left unmatched. This CDR3 is 15 amino acids long. In DNA form, the CDR3 reads TGCGCCAGCAGCAGGGGACAGAATAATGCTGGCGAGCAGTACTTC. Encoded protein: CASSRGQNNAGEQYF.

This sequence joins TRBV10-1 and TRBJ2-7; TRBD2 matches 12 bases. CDR1 and CDR2 from the germline V gene are WNHNN and SYGVQD (reference sequence). The CDR3 has 15 amino acids. J gave up 0 bases and V 6 bases, and 3 bases lay outside the gene matches. CDR3 bases: TGCGCCAGCAGAGGACTAGCGGGGAGCTCCTACGAGCAGTACTTC. Translated, it gives CASRGLAGSSYEQYF.

This clone came up a few times. The genes are TRBV5-1 and TRBJ2-3, with TRBD2 identical over 7 bases. The germline V gene encodes CDR1 SGHRS and CDR2 YFSETQ. CDR3 length: 15 amino acids. V lost 1 base to trimming and J lost 0 bases; unmatched junction nucleotides: 2. CDR3 coding DNA: TGCGCCAGCAGCTTGCTTAGCGGGAGCACAGATACGCAGTATTTT. Amino acids: CASSLLSGSTDTQYF.

This clone has more than one count but fewer than ten. The V gene is TRBV28, the J gene TRBJ1-4; the D gene is possibly TRBD1 (5 bases). With 2 bases removed from V and 0 bases from J, the gap between germline ends came to 10 bases. CDR3 length: 16 residues. The germline V gene encodes CDR1 MDHEN and CDR2 SYDVKM. CDR3 residues: CASSLEGLATNEKLFF. The CDR3 DNA reads as TGTGCCAGCAGTTTAGAGGGACTTGCAACTAATGAAAAACTGTTTTTT.

This clone appeared a few times. The chain is built from TRBV29-1 and TRBJ2-3; D may be TRBD2 (6 bases). Germline V gene sequence: CDR1 SQVTM, CDR2 ANQGSEA. The V end lost 5 bases, the J end lost 3 bases, and 12 bases lay between the germline ends. CDR3 length equals 13 residues. CDR3 in DNA: TGCAGCGTTAGCGCAGGAGGGACAGATACGCAGTATTTT. This encodes CSVSAGGTDTQYF.

This clone has only a few counts. The CDR3 loop is CASSLGSGTNTGELFF. DNA of the CDR3: TGTGCCAGCAGCTTAGGTAGCGGTACGAACACCGGGGAGCTGTTTTTT. The rearrangement links TRBV11-3 to TRBJ2-2; TRBD2 might be the D (6 bases). The CDR3 spans 16 residues. V was pared by 1 base and J by 0 bases, with 9 bases between. CDR1 and CDR2 (germline): SGHNT, YENEEA.

In its sample, this clone was seen a few times. This chain's CDR3 is CASSLIPRGTDTEAFF. CDR3 nucleotide sequence: TGTGCCAGCAGTTTAATCCCGAGGGGGACGGACACTGAAGCTTTCTTT. This chain uses TRBV28 with TRBJ1-1; weak D call: TRBD1 (6 bases). V was cut by 2 bases and J by 3 bases, with 16 bases left in between. Germline-derived CDR1 and CDR2 are MDHEN and SYDVKM. There are 16 residues in the CDR3.

This clone was observed a handful of times. The genes are TRBV19 and TRBJ2-3; TRBD2 matches 8 bases. The CDR3 runs 13 residues. Germline loops: CDR1 LNHDA, CDR2 SQIVND (reference sequence). Trimming at V came to 8 bases and at J to 6 bases, leaving 7 bases not matched to a gene. CDR3 sequence: CASQVAGSDTQYF. CDR3 DNA sequence: TGTGCCAGTCAGGTAGCGGGGAGTGATACGCAGTATTTT.

Notes on this clone: Since the CDR3 does not end with the conserved phenylalanine or tryptophan, this likely comes from a read error. The chain has TRBV30 and TRBJ2-3, with a tentative D call TRBD1 (5 bases). The CDR3 spans 13 residues. CDR1 is GTSNPN and CDR2 is SVGIG in the germline V gene (reference sequence). V lost 2 bases and J 0 bases, leaving 6 bases between the germline ends. DNA of the CDR3: TGTGCCTGGAGTTACAGGAGCACAGATACGCAGTATGTT. As protein: CAWSYRSTDTQYV.

This chain joins TRBV29-1 and TRBJ2-7; 7 nucleotides line up with TRBD1. Unmatched junction bases numbered 8, after V lost 6 bases and J lost 3 bases. Germline V gene data show CDR1 as SQVTM and CDR2 as ANQGSEA. This CDR3 region has 13 residues. In DNA form, the CDR3 reads TGCAGCGTCCAGACAGGGATCGACTACGAGCAGTACTTC. Its translation: CSVQTGIDYEQYF.

The J gene is TRBJ1-1, the V gene TRBV28; D unclear. This CDR3 has 15 amino acids. Trimming cost V 5 bases and J 4 bases, with 17 bases left between them. Germline CDR1 reads MDHEN; CDR2 reads SYDVKM. DNA for the CDR3: TGTGCCAGCAGTACCCCCCGCGGGTGGGCCACTGAAGCTTTCTTT. It is translated as CASSTPRGWATEAFF.

This clone was detected only a few times. V is TRBV6-4 and J is TRBJ2-3; no firm D call. Trimming removed 2 bases at V and 3 bases at J, with 15 bases between. CDR1 is MRHNA, CDR2 SNTAGT, per germline. This CDR3 is built from 16 residues. CDR3 residues: CASSDTFRARTDTQYF. Written as DNA, the CDR3 is TGTGCCAGCAGTGACACCTTTAGAGCCCGGACAGATACGCAGTATTTT.

This clone was observed a handful of times. This chain uses TRBV7-3 with TRBJ2-1, with a possible D match to TRBD2 (6 bases). Trimming stripped 6 bases from V and 3 bases from J, with 15 bases between. This CDR3 has 15 residues. Germline V gene sequence: CDR1 SGHTA, CDR2 FQGTGA. The CDR3 nucleotides are TGTGCCAGCAGTCCAGTGCTAGCGCGCTACAATGAGCAGTTCTTC. Protein: CASSPVLARYNEQFF.

This rearrangement joins TRBV12-2 to TRBJ1-5. TRBV12-2 is given as a pseudogene. The CDR3 runs to 15 residues. The CDR3, as DNA: TGTGCAAGTCGCACGAGGGGAGGTCTAGATCAGCCCCAGCATTTT. Encoded protein: CASRTRGGLDQPQHF.

This chain joins TRBV30 and TRBJ2-3; TRBD2 aligns across 9 bases. The germline V gene has CDR1 GTSNPN and CDR2 SVGIG (reference sequence). This CDR3 region has 15 residues. The V gene end was trimmed by 3 bases and the J gene end by 2 bases; junction bases not matched to a gene: 6. This chain's CDR3 is CAWRRREGPTDTQYF. CDR3 coding DNA: TGTGCCTGGAGGAGGCGGGAGGGCCCCACAGATACGCAGTATTTT.

V usage is TRBV5-4 and J usage is TRBJ2-7, with TRBD2 identical over 8 bases. The germline V gene encodes CDR1 SGHNT and CDR2 YYREEE (reference sequence). The CDR3 has 17 amino acids. V gave up 1 base and J gave up 4 bases; unmatched junction bases: 13. This CDR3 reads CASSLWGSGRGFYEQYF. For the CDR3, the DNA is TGTGCCAGCAGCTTGTGGGGGTCCGGGAGGGGCTTTTACGAGCAGTACTTC.

There are many counts of this clone. The chain uses TRBV29-1 and TRBJ1-2; 10 nucleotides line up with TRBD1. The CDR3 contains 14 residues. The V and J ends lost 2 bases and 5 bases, in that order; junction bases with no gene match: 5. Looked up from germline, CDR1 is SQVTM and CDR2 is ANQGSEA. The chain's CDR3 is CSVERTGGGYGYTF. In nucleotides, the CDR3 is TGCAGCGTTGAAAGGACAGGGGGAGGGTATGGCTACACCTTC.